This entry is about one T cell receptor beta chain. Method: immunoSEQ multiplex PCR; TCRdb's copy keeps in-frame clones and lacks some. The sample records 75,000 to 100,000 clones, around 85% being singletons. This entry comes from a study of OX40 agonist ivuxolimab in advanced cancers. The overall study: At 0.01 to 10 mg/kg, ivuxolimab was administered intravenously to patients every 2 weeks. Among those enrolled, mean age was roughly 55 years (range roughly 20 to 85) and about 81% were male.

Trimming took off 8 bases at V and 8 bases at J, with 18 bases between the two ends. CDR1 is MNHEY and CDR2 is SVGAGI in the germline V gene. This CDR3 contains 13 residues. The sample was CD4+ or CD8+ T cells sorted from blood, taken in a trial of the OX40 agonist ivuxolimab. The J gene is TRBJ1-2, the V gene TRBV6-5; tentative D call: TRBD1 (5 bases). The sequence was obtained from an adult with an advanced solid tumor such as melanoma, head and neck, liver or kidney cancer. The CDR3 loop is CASVRDWTRGYTF. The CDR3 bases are TGTGCCAGCGTTCGGGACTGGACAAGGGGCTACACCTTC.